The T cell receptor beta chain under discussion was sequenced for a study of shared clonotypes between healthy human individuals. Study outcomes and limitations: Non-shared clonotypes showed lower generation probabilities than clonotypes common to all four donors.

This table comes from immunoSEQ multiplex PCR, and its TCRdb copy is limited to in-frame clones, with some not included. The sample shows approximately 2.3 million clones, over 85% of them seen only once. None of the donors, who were healthy HIV-negative adults, had recently had acute infections or vaccinations. As regards this clone: The antigen remains undetermined.

The V and J ends lost 0 bases and 8 bases, in that order; junction bases with no gene match: 5. The germline V gene has CDR1 SGDLS and CDR2 YYNGEE. The CDR3 extends over 15 amino acids. The receptor was derived from a man younger than 35 in good health. Some clones in this sample may be carry-over from other donors' samples. The sample comprised naive CD4+ T cells from PBMCs. Subset: CD45RA+ positively selected. The chain employs TRBV9 and TRBJ2-1; 10 nucleotides agree with TRBD2. DNA of the CDR3: TGTGCCAGCAGCGTAGATCTAGCGGGAGACCATGAGCAGTTCTTC. Amino acids: CASSVDLAGDHEQFF. Based on the CDR3 plus reference TRBV9 and TRBJ2-1, the full variable domain is DSGVTQTPKHLITATGQRVTLRCSPRSGDLSVYWYQQSLDQGLQFLIQYYNGEERAKGNILERFSAQQFPDLHSELNLSSLELGDSALYFCASSVDLAGDHEQFFGPGTRLTVL.